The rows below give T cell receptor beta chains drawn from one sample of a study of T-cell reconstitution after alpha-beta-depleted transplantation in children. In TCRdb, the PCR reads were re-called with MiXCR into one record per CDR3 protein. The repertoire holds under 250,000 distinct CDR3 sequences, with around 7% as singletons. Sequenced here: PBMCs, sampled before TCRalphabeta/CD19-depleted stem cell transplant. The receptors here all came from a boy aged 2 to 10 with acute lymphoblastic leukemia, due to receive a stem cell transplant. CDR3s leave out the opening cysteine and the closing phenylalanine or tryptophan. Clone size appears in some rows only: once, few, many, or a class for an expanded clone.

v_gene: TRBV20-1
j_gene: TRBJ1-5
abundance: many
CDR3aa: SARQANNQPQH

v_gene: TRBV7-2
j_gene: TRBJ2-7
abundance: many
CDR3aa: ASNPQSGAHYEQY

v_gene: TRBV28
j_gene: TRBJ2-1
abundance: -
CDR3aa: ASSLSQMGEQF

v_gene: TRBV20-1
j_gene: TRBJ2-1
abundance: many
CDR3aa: SARGIGTSGRNEQF

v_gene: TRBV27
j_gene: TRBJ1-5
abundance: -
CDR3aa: ASSFSTSDLH

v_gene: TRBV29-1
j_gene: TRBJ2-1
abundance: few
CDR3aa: STRLAGGGNEQF

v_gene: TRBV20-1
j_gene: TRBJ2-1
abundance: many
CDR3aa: SAIVGRASSEQF

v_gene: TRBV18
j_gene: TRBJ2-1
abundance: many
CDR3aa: ASSPLSESSYNEQF

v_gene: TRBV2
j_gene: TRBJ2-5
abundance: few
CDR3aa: ASIYSSVSGGETQY

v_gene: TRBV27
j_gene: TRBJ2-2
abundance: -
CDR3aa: ASSLPGAGELF

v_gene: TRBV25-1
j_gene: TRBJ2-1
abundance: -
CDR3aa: ASSEYRREGLGDEQF